This T cell receptor beta chain appears in the sequencing data of a study of vaccination effects on CD4 cells after COVID-19. Overall study findings and caveats: Relatively few convalescent patients took part in the study, which had no early post-infection timepoints.

Subsequent to a culture period of approximately 11 days, CD4+ T cells were isolated. Half-medium changes using IL-2 medium occurred on days 3 and 7. V lost 6 bases and J 6 bases, leaving 18 bases between the germline ends. Germline loops: CDR1 MNHEY, CDR2 SVGAGI. This CDR3 is 14 amino acids long. In the case of this clone: Its antigen is not identified.

Sequenced by immunoSEQ multiplex PCR; TCRdb stores in-frame clones only, minus some. The sample contains 25,000 to 35,000 clones, approximately 70% of which appear only once. The sequence was obtained from a human donor who received a COVID-19 vaccine. The chain recombines TRBV6-5 with TRBJ2-7; D gene uncertain. Specimen: CD4+ T cells from PBMCs cultured without peptide, collected before COVID-19 vaccination. CDR3 in amino acids: CASRHKPGSLEQYF. The DNA for the CDR3 is TGTGCCAGCAGACACAAGCCGGGCTCCCTCGAGCAGTACTTC.